This T cell receptor beta chain is from a study of spatial heterogeneity in lung cancer. TCRdb itself ran the 5' RACE reads through MiXCR, one entry per CDR3 protein. The sample includes 40,000 to 50,000 distinct CDR3 sequences, 10% to 13% of them seen just once. Note on this clonotype: A much larger clone differs from this one at a single base, so this may be a read error.

Specified time point: blood at routine non-recurrence follow-up after resection. The TCR sequence derives from a female donor with early-stage non-small cell lung cancer. Material: PBMCs, obtained at follow-up.

CDR3 amino acids: CVSSSRRDGVYGYTF. The CDR3 DNA is TGTGTCAGCAGCTCCCGCAGGGATGGAGTCTATGGCTACACCTTC. V and J are TRBV9 and TRBJ1-2; TRBD1 is a possible D gene (5 bases). CDR3 length: 15 amino acids. Germline V gives CDR1 SGDLS, CDR2 YYNGEE.